The 20 T cell receptor beta chains given below trace back to one sample, sequenced in a study of cytomegalovirus exposure and HLA in healthy donors. The PCR was carried out with 60 Vbeta primers and 13 Jbeta primers. The method was immunoSEQ multiplex PCR; TCRdb's version includes in-frame clones alone and lacks a portion of them. The record lists 90,000 to 150,000 clones, of which the ten most abundant hold around 3.6%. The specimen was PBMCs. The receptors come from a man younger than 35 in good health and CMV-seronegative.

The chain is built from TRBV6-1 and TRBJ1-4; weak D call: TRBD1 (6 bases). The CDR3 totals 15 residues. The V end lost 7 bases, the J end lost 10 bases, and 22 bases lay between the germline ends. Germline V gene lookup returns CDR1 MNHNS and CDR2 SASEGT. The CDR3 spells CASTGVGTPSGKLFF. The CDR3 DNA sequence: TGTGCCAGCACCGGGGTGGGGACACCCTCGGGAAAACTGTTTTTT.

The chain combines TRBV5-1 with TRBJ2-5, with 13 bases that match TRBD2. There are 18 residues in the CDR3. V was pared by 0 bases and J by 6 bases, with 11 bases of the junction left unmatched. Germline V gene sequence: CDR1 SGHRS, CDR2 YFSETQ. The CDR3 sequence: CASSLGGLAGASQKTQYF. Written as DNA, the CDR3 is TGCGCCAGCAGCTTGGGTGGACTAGCGGGAGCGTCTCAGAAGACCCAGTACTTC.

This chain uses TRBV19 with TRBJ1-5; D unresolved. The germline gives CDR1 LNHDA, CDR2 SQIVND (reference sequence). Trimming took off 6 bases at V and 2 bases at J, with 17 bases between the two ends. The CDR3 sequence is 16 residues long. This CDR3 is CASSLAGSSGNQPQHF. As DNA, the CDR3 is TGTGCCAGTAGCCTAGCGGGGAGCTCGGGCAATCAGCCCCAGCATTTT.

The chain carries TRBV2 and TRBJ1-5; TRBD1 matches at 7 bases. This CDR3 comprises 16 residues. The V gene end was trimmed by 4 bases and the J gene end by 6 bases; junction bases not matched to a gene: 12. From germline, CDR1 is SNHLY and CDR2 FYNNEI. CDR3 in amino acids: CASSGRVIGGGQPQHF. In DNA form, the CDR3 reads TGTGCCAGCAGTGGAAGGGTAATAGGGGGCGGTCAGCCCCAGCATTTT.

The chain joins TRBV5-6 to TRBJ1-6; 7 bases align to TRBD1. Germline V gene lookup returns CDR1 SGHDT and CDR2 YYEEEE. This CDR3 has 17 amino acids. Trimming took 1 base from V and 0 from J; bases not matched to a gene: 4. CDR3 DNA: TGTGCCAGCAGCTTGCCAGGGGGTAGCTCCTATAATTCACCCCTCCACTTT. Its translation: CASSLPGGSSYNSPLHF.

The chain combines TRBV5-4 with TRBJ2-5; D not resolved. TRBJ2-7 matches the DNA end more closely, so the J call is doubtful. This CDR3 spans 13 amino acids. CDR1 and CDR2 (germline): SGHNT, YYREEE (reference sequence). The CDR3 nucleotides read TGTGCCAGCAGCTTGTGGGACTCCTACGAGCAGTACTTC. It is translated as CASSLWDSYEQYF.

The J gene is TRBJ1-1, the V gene TRBV11-2; D gene uncertain. Germline V gene sequence: CDR1 SGHAT, CDR2 FQNNGV. Trimming left V 6 bases short and J 8 bases short, with 19 bases between. This CDR3 is built from 14 residues. CDR3 DNA sequence: TGTGCCAGCAGGGGGTCGGGGTGGGCTTCGGAAGCTTTCTTT. This encodes CASRGSGWASEAFF. The full variable domain, with the rest looked up from reference TRBV11-2 and TRBJ1-1, is EAGVAQSPRYKIIEKRQSVAFWCNPISGHATLYWYQQILGQGPKLLIQFQNNGVVDDSQLPKDRFSAERLKGVDSTLKIQPAKLEDSAVYLCASRGSGWASEAFFGQGTRLTVV.

The chain carries TRBV6-6 and TRBJ1-5; D may be TRBD1 (5 bases). V lost 0 bases, J lost 5 bases, and 11 bases lay in between. The CDR3 consists of 15 residues. CDR1 MNHNY and CDR2 SVGAGI come from the germline V gene (reference sequence). The CDR3 protein is CASSYSGPPDQPQHF. In DNA form, the CDR3 reads TGTGCCAGCAGTTACTCGGGGCCGCCGGATCAGCCCCAGCATTTT.

This rearrangement joins TRBV5-1 to TRBJ2-1; 9 bases fit TRBD2. V was clipped by 4 bases and J by 5 bases; unmatched bases: 7. CDR1 and CDR2 (germline): SGHRS, YFSETQ. The length of the CDR3 is 15 residues. The CDR3 bases are TGCGCCAGCAGCGTAGAGGGACTAGCCAACAATGAGCAGTTCTTC. Residues: CASSVEGLANNEQFF.

The CDR3: CASSQEEGSGANVLTF. DNA for the CDR3: TGCGCCAGCAGCCAAGAAGAGGGAAGTGGGGCCAACGTCCTGACTTTC. This chain links TRBV4-1 with TRBJ2-6; maybe TRBD2 (5 bases). Germline CDR1 MGHRA, CDR2 YSYEKL. This CDR3 spans 16 amino acids. The V gene lost 0 bases and the J gene lost 3 bases, with 9 bases spanning the gap.

The chain links TRBV23-1 to TRBJ1-4, with D uncertain. TRBV23-1 is classed as an ORF, of uncertain function. The CDR3 has 15 amino acids. The V end lost 3 bases, the J end lost 8 bases, and 16 bases lay between the germline ends. CDR3 DNA sequence: TGCGCCAGCAGTCAGTCTATACGACGGGAAGAAAAACTGTTTTTT. Residues: CASSQSIRREEKLFF.

The V and J genes are TRBV10-1 and TRBJ2-5; 9 bases agree with TRBD2. The J call may be mistaken, given a closer DNA end match to TRBJ2-7. Germline lookup yields CDR1 WNHNN and CDR2 SYGVQD (reference sequence). The CDR3 sequence is 13 residues long. CDR3 amino acids: CAHAREGFYEQYF. DNA for the CDR3: TGCGCTCACGCGCGGGAGGGTTTCTACGAGCAGTACTTC.

DNA of the CDR3: TGCAGCGTTGTTGCAGGGACAGGGGGGAGGTTGTTCTTC. This translates into CSVVAGTGGRLFF. This chain joins TRBV29-1 and TRBJ2-1; the match to TRBD1 covers 11 bases. This CDR3 region has 13 residues. Germline values: CDR1 SQVTM, CDR2 ANQGSEA. Trimming removed 4 bases from V and 15 bases from J; junction bases left unmatched: 11.

The chain employs TRBV7-2 and TRBJ1-4; 7 positions match TRBD1. The CDR3 loop spans 15 amino acids. V trimming: 1 base; J trimming: 4 bases; junction bases outside the gene matches: 3. Germline CDR1 reads SGHTA; CDR2 reads FQGNSA. Here the CDR3 reads CASSLGNRGNEKLFF. CDR3 DNA sequence: TGTGCCAGCAGCTTAGGTAACAGGGGTAATGAAAAACTGTTTTTT.

The CDR3 DNA reads as TGTGCCAGCAGTTTTTACCCGAAGGGACTCGAAACATACGAGCAGTACTTC. Its translation: CASSFYPKGLETYEQYF. V gene TRBV28 combines with J gene TRBJ2-7; TRBD2 might be the D (6 bases). The CDR3 is made up of 17 amino acids. The germline gives CDR1 MDHEN, CDR2 SYDVKM. The V gene lost 3 bases and the J gene lost 4 bases, with 22 bases spanning the gap.

This chain joins TRBV6-6 and TRBJ2-5; D unresolved. The end of the DNA aligns better with TRBJ2-7, so the J call may be wrong. Germline V gene data show CDR1 as MNHNY and CDR2 as SVGAGI (reference sequence). The CDR3 is made up of 13 amino acids. CDR3 nucleotide sequence: TGTGCCAGCAGTTACTCTGTGGGCTACGAGCAGTACTTC. It specifies CASSYSVGYEQYF.

The rearrangement uses TRBV5-6 and TRBJ2-7, with a possible D match to TRBD1 (6 bases). Germline V gene sequence: CDR1 SGHDT, CDR2 YYEEEE. CDR3 length: 15 residues. Between the trimmed V and J ends, which lost 1 base and 6 bases, there was a span of 17 bases. In DNA form, the CDR3 reads TGTGCCAGCAGCTTGAGAGGACAGCCCTCTGGCGAGCAGTACTTC. Translating it yields CASSLRGQPSGEQYF.

The rearrangement uses TRBV13 and TRBJ2-1, with 8 bases matching TRBD2. CDR3 length: 16 amino acids. The V gene end was trimmed by 2 bases and the J gene end by 4 bases; junction bases not matched to a gene: 7. Germline CDR1 PRHDT, CDR2 FYEKMQ (reference sequence). CDR3 residues: CASSLPSGLHYNEQFF. CDR3 coding DNA: TGTGCCAGCAGCTTACCTAGCGGGCTACATTACAATGAGCAGTTCTTC.

This chain uses TRBV27 with TRBJ1-1; tentatively, D is TRBD1 (6 bases). Germline V gives CDR1 MNHEY, CDR2 SMNVEV (reference sequence). V was cut by 3 bases and J by 5 bases, with 13 bases left in between. The CDR3 has 14 amino acids. CDR3 protein: CASSFTGYGTEAFF. The CDR3 DNA is TGTGCCAGCAGTTTTACAGGGTATGGAACTGAAGCTTTCTTT.

This sequence joins TRBV6-6 and TRBJ1-3; maybe TRBD1 (5 bases). The CDR3 covers 14 residues. CDR1 is MNHNY, CDR2 SVGAGI, per germline (reference sequence). The V end was cut by 7 bases, the J end by 0 bases, with 10 bases between. This CDR3 is CASTTTDSGNTIYF. The DNA of the CDR3 is TGTGCCAGCACCACGACAGACTCTGGAAACACCATATATTTT.